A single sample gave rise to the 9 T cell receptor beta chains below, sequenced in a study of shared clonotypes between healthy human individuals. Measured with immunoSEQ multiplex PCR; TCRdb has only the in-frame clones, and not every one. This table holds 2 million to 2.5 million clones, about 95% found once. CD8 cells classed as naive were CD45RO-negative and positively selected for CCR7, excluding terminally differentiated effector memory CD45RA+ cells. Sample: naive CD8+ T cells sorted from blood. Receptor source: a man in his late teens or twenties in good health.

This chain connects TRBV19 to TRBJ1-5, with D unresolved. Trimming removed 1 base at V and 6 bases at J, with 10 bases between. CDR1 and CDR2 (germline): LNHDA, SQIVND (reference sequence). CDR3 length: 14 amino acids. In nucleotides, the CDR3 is TGTGCCAGTAGTATAGCAGGTTTGGGTCAGCCCCAGCATTTT. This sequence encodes CASSIAGLGQPQHF. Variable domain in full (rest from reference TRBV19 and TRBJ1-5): DGGITQSPKYLFRKEGQNVTLSCEQNLNHDAMYWYRQDPGQGLRLIYYSQIVNDFQKGDIAEGYSVSREKKESFPLTVTSAQKNPTAFYLCASSIAGLGQPQHFGDGTRLSIL.

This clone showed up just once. CDR3 loop: CASSLGASQVMVNSPLHF. DNA for the CDR3: TGTGCCAGCAGCTTAGGGGCCTCGCAAGTCATGGTCAATTCACCCCTCCACTTT. The chain joins TRBV7-6 to TRBJ1-6; D unclear. The CDR3 runs 18 residues. Looked up from germline, CDR1 is SGHVS and CDR2 is FNYEAQ. V lost 1 base and J 7 bases, leaving 20 bases between the germline ends.

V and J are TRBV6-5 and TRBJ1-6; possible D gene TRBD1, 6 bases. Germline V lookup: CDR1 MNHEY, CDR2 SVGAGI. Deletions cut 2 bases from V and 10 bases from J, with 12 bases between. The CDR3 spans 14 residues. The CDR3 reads CASSYVEGGSPLHF. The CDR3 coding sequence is TGTGCCAGCAGTTACGTGGAGGGGGGCTCACCCCTCCACTTT.

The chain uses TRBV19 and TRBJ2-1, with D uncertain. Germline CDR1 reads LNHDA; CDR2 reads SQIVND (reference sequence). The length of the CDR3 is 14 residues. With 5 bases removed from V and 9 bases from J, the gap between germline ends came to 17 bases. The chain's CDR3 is CASSPQYATLEQFF. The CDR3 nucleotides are TGTGCCAGTAGTCCACAGTACGCCACTCTTGAGCAGTTCTTC.

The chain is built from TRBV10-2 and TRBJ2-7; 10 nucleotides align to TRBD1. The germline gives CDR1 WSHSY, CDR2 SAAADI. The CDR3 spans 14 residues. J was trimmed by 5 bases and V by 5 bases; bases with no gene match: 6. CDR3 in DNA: TGCGCCAGCAGTCCCGGGACAGGGGCCCACGAGCAGTACTTC. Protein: CASSPGTGAHEQYF.

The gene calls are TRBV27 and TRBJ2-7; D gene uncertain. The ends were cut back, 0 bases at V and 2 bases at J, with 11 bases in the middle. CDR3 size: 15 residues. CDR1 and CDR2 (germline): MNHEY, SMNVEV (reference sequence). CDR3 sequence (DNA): TGTGCCAGCAGTTTATCCGACGGAGAGACCTACGAGCAGTACTTC. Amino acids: CASSLSDGETYEQYF.

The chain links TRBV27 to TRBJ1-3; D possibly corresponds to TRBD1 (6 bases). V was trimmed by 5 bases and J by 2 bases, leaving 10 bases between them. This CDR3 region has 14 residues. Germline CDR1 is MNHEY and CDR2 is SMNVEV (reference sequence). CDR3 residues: CASSITGTGNTIYF. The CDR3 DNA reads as TGTGCCAGCAGTATCACAGGGACTGGAAACACCATATATTTT.

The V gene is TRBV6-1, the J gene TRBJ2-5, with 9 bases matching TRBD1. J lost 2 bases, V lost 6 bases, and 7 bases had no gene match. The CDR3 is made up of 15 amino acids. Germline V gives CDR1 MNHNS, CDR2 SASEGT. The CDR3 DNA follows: TGTGCCAGCAGCCGAAAGGACAGGGGTCAAGAGACCCAGTACTTC. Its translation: CASSRKDRGQETQYF.

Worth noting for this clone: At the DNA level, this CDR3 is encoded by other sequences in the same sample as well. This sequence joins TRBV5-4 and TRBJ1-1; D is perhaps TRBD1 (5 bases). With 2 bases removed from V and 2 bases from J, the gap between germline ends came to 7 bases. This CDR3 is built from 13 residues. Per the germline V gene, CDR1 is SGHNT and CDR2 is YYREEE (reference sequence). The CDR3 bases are TGTGCCAGCAGCTTTGGGGGTAACACTGAAGCTTTCTTT. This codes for CASSFGGNTEAFF.